This TCR beta chain was sequenced during a study of CD8+CD57+ T cells in acquired aplastic anemia. The TCR beta profiling, which covered VDJ combination and CDR3 sequence, was carried out using genomic DNA as the template. MiXCR, run by TCRdb on the reads, gives a single entry per CDR3 protein. The table includes around 150,000 distinct CDR3 sequences, approximately 44% detected once. In this sample, this clonotype turned up many times. Unmatched junction bases numbered 7, after V lost 4 bases and J lost 6 bases. Germline CDR1 SGHRS, CDR2 YFSETQ. CDR3 size: 14 residues. The gene calls are TRBV5-1 and TRBJ2-1, with 7 bases fitting TRBD1. Sequenced input: sorted CD4+, CD8+, or CD8+CD57+ T cells (not recorded which) from PBMCs. The TCR sequence derives from a human donor in good health. DNA for the CDR3: TGCGCCAGCAGCCGGGGACAGAACTCCAATGAGCAGTTCTTC. Translating gives CASSRGQNSNEQFF. Complete variable domain (other parts from reference TRBV5-1 and TRBJ2-1): KAGVTQTPRYLIKTRGQQVTLSCSPISGHRSVSWYQQTPGQGLQFLFEYFSETQRNKGNFPGRFSGRQFSNSRSEMNVSTLELGDSALYLCASSRGQNSNEQFFGPGTRLTVL.